This TCR beta chain stems from a study of CD8+CD57+ T cells in acquired aplastic anemia. CDR3 length: 16 amino acids. Between the trimmed V and J ends, which lost 1 base and 2 bases, there was a span of 15 bases. In germline, CDR1 is MGHRA, CDR2 YSYEKL. Sequencing was done on patients that had shown CD8+CD57+ cell expansion by flow cytometry. Each patient gave a blood sample that was collected before any therapy had been received. Genomic DNA was employed as the template in profiling TCR beta VDJ and CDR3. TCRdb redid the calling of the reads with MiXCR, one entry per CDR3 protein. The top ten clones hold nearly 0.85% of a sample with 400,000 to 600,000 distinct CDR3 sequences, about a third of them seen once.

Input material: sorted CD4+, CD8+, or CD8+CD57+ T cells (not recorded which) from PBMCs. The rearrangement links TRBV4-1 to TRBJ2-7, with unresolved D. This sequence was found in a human donor with aplastic anemia. CDR3 nucleotides: TGCGCCAGCAGCCAAGGATCCGTTGGGGTCCCCTACGAGCAGTACTTC. Protein: CASSQGSVGVPYEQYF.